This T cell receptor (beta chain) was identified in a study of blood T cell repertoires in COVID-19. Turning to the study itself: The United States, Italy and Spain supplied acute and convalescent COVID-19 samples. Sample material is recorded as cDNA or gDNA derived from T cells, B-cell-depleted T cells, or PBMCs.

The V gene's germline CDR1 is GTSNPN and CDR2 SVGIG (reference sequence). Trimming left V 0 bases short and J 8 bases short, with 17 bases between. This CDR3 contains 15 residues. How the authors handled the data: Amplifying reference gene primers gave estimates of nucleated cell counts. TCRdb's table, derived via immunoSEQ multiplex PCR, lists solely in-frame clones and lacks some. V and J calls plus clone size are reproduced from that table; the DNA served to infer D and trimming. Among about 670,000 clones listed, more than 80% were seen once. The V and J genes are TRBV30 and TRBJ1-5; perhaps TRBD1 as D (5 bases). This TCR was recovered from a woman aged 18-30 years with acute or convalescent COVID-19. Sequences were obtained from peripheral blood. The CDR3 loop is CAWSVGEGPWEPQHF. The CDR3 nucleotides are TGTGCCTGGAGTGTAGGGGAAGGACCCTGGGAGCCCCAGCATTTT.